This section outlines one T cell receptor beta chain sequence together with its context. When the RNA was reverse transcribed, random hexamers were used with an input of about 0.5 to 1 ug. TCRdb ran MiXCR on the immunoSEQ multiplex PCR reads and lists one entry per CDR3 protein. The table lists around 180,000 distinct CDR3 sequences, 90% to 97% of them singletons. This specimen comes from a study of CD8 T cells in Susac syndrome. Germline CDR1 MNHEY, CDR2 SMNVEV (reference sequence). V lost 5 bases to trimming and J lost 4 bases, with 14 bases between them. This CDR3 has 15 residues. Material for sequencing was CD4+ T cells from PBMCs. The clonotype was recovered from a human donor with multiple sclerosis. The chain joins TRBV27 to TRBJ1-4, with D maybe TRBD1 (6 bases). CDR3 region: CASSGGQLHNEKLFF. The DNA of the CDR3 is TGTGCCAGCAGTGGTGGACAGCTCCATAATGAAAAACTGTTTTTT. Full variable domain (remainder filled in from reference TRBV27 and TRBJ1-4): EAQVTQNPRYLITVTGKKLTVTCSQNMNHEYMSWYRQDPGLGLRQIYYSMNVEVTDKGDVPEGYKVSRKEKRNFPLILESPSPNQTSLYFCASSGGQLHNEKLFFGSGTQLSVL.